Following are 5 T cell receptor beta chains from one sample sequenced in a study of molecular identifiers for immune sequencing clone quantification. Via MiXCR, TCRdb re-called the PCR reads, giving one row per CDR3 protein. The table has 85,000 to 120,000 distinct CDR3 sequences, about a third seen once. The sample was naive CD8+ T cells from blood, with Jurkat cell RNA spiked in. The subset was: FACS-sorted CD8+CD4-CCR7+CD45RA+ naive T cells. The receptors come from a human donor in good health. Some libraries in this study had Jurkat cell RNA spiked in.

As to this clonotype: Mismatch with germline at one junction end may stem from a read error. This chain uses TRBV13 with TRBJ2-3, with 7 bases identical to TRBD2. Germline V gene data show CDR1 as PRHDT and CDR2 as FYEKMQ (reference sequence). There are 14 residues in the CDR3. The chain's CDR3 is CASQRDAGTDTLYF. Here the CDR3 DNA reads TGTGCGTCCCAGCGGGATGCTGGAACAGATACGCTGTACTTT.

This clonotype has just a few counts. This chain uses TRBV11-2 with TRBJ2-3; 9 nucleotides line up with TRBD2. This CDR3 spans 16 amino acids. Germline lookup yields CDR1 SGHAT and CDR2 FQNNGV. The trim removed 5 bases at V and 3 bases at J, leaving 9 bases unmatched. In DNA form, the CDR3 reads TGTGCCAGCAGCCCTACCGGCGGGAGGGGAACAGATACGCAGTATTTT. The encoded protein is CASSPTGGRGTDTQYF.

In its sample, this clonotype was seen a few times. V usage is TRBV6-2 or TRBV6-3 and J usage is TRBJ2-7, with a possible D match to TRBD1 (5 bases). The CDR3 is 17 residues long. In germline, CDR1 is MNHEY, CDR2 SVGEGT. The V end was cut by 7 bases, the J end by 1 base, with 23 bases between. This CDR3 is CASTDYSPSTASYEQYF. The CDR3 DNA follows: TGTGCCAGCACCGATTACTCTCCCTCGACAGCATCCTACGAGCAGTACTTC.

Remarks on this clonotype: This is likely a read error, given that the CDR3 carries no conserved phenylalanine or tryptophan at its end. The V call is TRBV12-3 or TRBV12-4, the J call TRBJ1-1; D perhaps matches TRBD1 (5 bases). This CDR3 region has 12 residues. V lost 4 bases and J 4 bases, leaving 7 bases between the germline ends. CDR3 in amino acids: CASSSGPTEAFS. The CDR3 region has the DNA TGTGCCAGCAGTTCAGGGCCCACTGAAGCTTTCTCT.

With regard to this clonotype: The conserved closing phenylalanine or tryptophan is absent in this CDR3, likely reflecting a read error. This chain uses TRBV4-2 with TRBJ2-7; D uncertain. CDR1 is LGHNA and CDR2 is YNFKEQ in the germline V gene. The CDR3 is 14 residues long. Trimming took off 4 bases at V and 5 bases at J, with 15 bases between the two ends. Here the CDR3 reads CASSPGAVGNEQYI. DNA for the CDR3: TGTGCCAGCAGCCCGGGCGCCGTCGGTAACGAGCAGTACATC.